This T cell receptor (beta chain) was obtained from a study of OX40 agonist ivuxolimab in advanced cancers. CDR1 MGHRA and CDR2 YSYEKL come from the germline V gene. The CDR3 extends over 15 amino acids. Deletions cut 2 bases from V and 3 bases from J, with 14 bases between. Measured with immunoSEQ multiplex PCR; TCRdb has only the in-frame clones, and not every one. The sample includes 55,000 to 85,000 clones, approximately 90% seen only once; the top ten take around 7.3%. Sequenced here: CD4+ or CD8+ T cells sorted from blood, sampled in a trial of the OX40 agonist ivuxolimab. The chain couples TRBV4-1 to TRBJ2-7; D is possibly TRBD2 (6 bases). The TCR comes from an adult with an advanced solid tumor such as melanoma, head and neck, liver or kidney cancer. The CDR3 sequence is CASSQPGDVGYEQYF. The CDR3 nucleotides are TGCGCCAGCAGCCAACCGGGGGACGTAGGCTACGAGCAGTACTTC.